These 25 T cell receptor beta chains originate from one sample sequenced in a study of tissue T cells after allogeneic stem cell transplantation. This table comes from immunoSEQ multiplex PCR, and its TCRdb copy is limited to in-frame clones, with some not included. This table holds 25,000 or so clones, 91% found once. This sample comprised blood, obtained before transplantation. All receptors derive from a male donor aged 60 or over who later had graft-versus-host disease after an allogeneic stem cell transplant.

The chain joins TRBV10-3 to TRBJ2-3, with TRBD2 identical over 7 bases. This CDR3 region has 13 residues. V shed 8 bases and J 6 bases; nucleotides not matched to a gene: 8. Germline CDR1 and CDR2: ENHRY and SYGVKD. CDR3 residues: CAIYSHGGDTQYF. The CDR3 nucleotides read TGTGCCATCTATTCACACGGGGGGGATACGCAGTATTTT.

The chain links TRBV18 to TRBJ2-1; unclear D gene. With 3 bases removed from V and 5 bases from J, the gap between germline ends came to 5 bases. From germline, CDR1 is KGHSH and CDR2 LQKENI. This CDR3 has 12 amino acids. The CDR3 DNA follows: TGTGCCAGCTCACCGGCCGACAATGAGCAGTTCTTC. It codes for CASSPADNEQFF.

The chain is built from TRBV7-2 and TRBJ1-6; possibly TRBD1 for D (6 bases). Trimming removed 0 bases at V and 8 bases at J, with 11 bases between. CDR1 and CDR2 from the germline V gene are SGHTA and FQGNSA. CDR3 length: 15 residues. The DNA for the CDR3 is TGTGCCAGCAGCTTAGCGGCGGGGGCTGATTCACCCCTCCACTTT. This translates into CASSLAAGADSPLHF.

The J gene is TRBJ2-1, the V gene TRBV24-1; 8 positions agree with TRBD2. The J segment lost 5 bases and the V segment lost 3 bases, leaving 8 bases of the junction unmatched. CDR1 KGHDR and CDR2 SFDVKD come from the germline V gene. The CDR3 spans 16 residues. For the CDR3, the DNA is TGTGCCACCAGTGATAAACAAGTAGCGGGGAACAATGAGCAGTTCTTC. It specifies CATSDKQVAGNNEQFF.

This clone was detected a few times. The genes are TRBV6-5 and TRBJ1-1; D not certain. CDR3 length: 13 residues. Trimming removed 3 bases from V and 3 bases from J, with 8 bases in between. CDR1 is MNHEY and CDR2 is SVGAGI in the germline V gene. The CDR3 DNA follows: TGTGCCAGCAGTTATAACCGGGACACTGAAGCTTTCTTT. This translates into CASSYNRDTEAFF.

The CDR3 bases are TGTGCCAGCAGCTTAGATAGTTTTCAGCCCCAGCATTTT. This gives the protein CASSLDSFQPQHF. This chain connects TRBV7-9 to TRBJ1-5; D remains unclear. Germline V gene sequence: CDR1 SEHNR, CDR2 FQNEAQ (reference sequence). V was trimmed by 1 base and J by 6 bases, leaving 7 bases between them. This CDR3 spans 13 amino acids.

This CDR3 reads CASSMGRYSYEQYF. CDR3 DNA sequence: TGTGCCAGTAGTATGGGCAGATACTCCTACGAGCAGTACTTC. This chain connects TRBV19 to TRBJ2-7; D remains unclear. From germline, CDR1 is LNHDA and CDR2 SQIVND (reference sequence). V lost 3 bases, J lost 0 bases, and 9 bases lay in between. This CDR3 is 14 amino acids long.

V usage is TRBV24-1 and J usage is TRBJ2-3; D may be TRBD1 (5 bases). The CDR3 has 17 residues. V lost 4 bases to trimming and J lost 3 bases, with 19 bases between them. Germline lookup yields CDR1 KGHDR and CDR2 SFDVKD. This CDR3 reads CATSDPFQGLGTDTQYF. The CDR3 nucleotides are TGTGCCACCAGTGACCCGTTTCAGGGCCTCGGAACAGATACGCAGTATTTT.

The chain couples TRBV5-8 to TRBJ1-5; D gene unclear. Trimming shortened V by 0 bases and J by 4 bases, and 5 bases separated the two germline ends. Germline loops: CDR1 SGHTS, CDR2 YDEGEE. The CDR3 runs 13 residues. DNA for the CDR3: TGTGCCAGCAGCTTGGCCGGGAATCAGCCCCAGCATTTT. It is translated as CASSLAGNQPQHF. The full variable domain, rest sourced from reference TRBV5-8 and TRBJ1-5, is EAGVTQSPTHLIKTRGQQATLRCSPISGHTSVYWYQQALGLGLQFLLWYDEGEERNRGNFPPRFSGRQFPNYSSELNVNALELEDSALYLCASSLAGNQPQHFGDGTRLSIL.

This clone was recorded only once. V usage is TRBV5-1 and J usage is TRBJ2-1, with D perhaps TRBD2 (5 bases). CDR1 is SGHRS and CDR2 is YFSETQ in the germline V gene. V was cut by 0 bases and J by 6 bases, with 13 bases left in between. The CDR3 runs to 15 residues. Written as DNA, the CDR3 is TGCGCCAGCAGCTTGGGGGCTCTGAGGGCCAATGAGCAGTTCTTC. This translates into CASSLGALRANEQFF.

The chain has TRBV19 and TRBJ1-1; perhaps TRBD1 as D (5 bases). CDR3 length: 12 residues. The germline CDR1 and CDR2 sequences are LNHDA and SQIVND (reference sequence). V gave up 5 bases and J gave up 10 bases, with 14 bases separating them. DNA of the CDR3: TGTGCCAGTAGTCCTGGACGGAGGGGAGCTTTCTTT. Protein product: CASSPGRRGAFF.

In regard to this clone: At one end, the junction sequence differs from germline, possibly due to a read error. The J gene is TRBJ1-2, the V gene TRBV27; TRBD1 might be the D (5 bases). This CDR3 contains 15 residues. In germline, CDR1 is MNHEY, CDR2 SMNVEV (reference sequence). The DNA for the CDR3 is TGTGCCAGCAGTTTATATAGGGACCGCTCTTATGGTTACACCTTC. It is translated as CASSLYRDRSYGYTF.

This clone has more than one count but fewer than ten. This chain joins TRBV24-1 and TRBJ1-1; the D gene is possibly TRBD1 (6 bases). The germline V gene has CDR1 KGHDR and CDR2 SFDVKD. V lost 1 base, J lost 10 bases, and 15 bases lay in between. The CDR3 is made up of 14 amino acids. CDR3 amino acids: CATSDFGASRGAFF. CDR3 in DNA: TGTGCCACCAGTGATTTTGGGGCTTCCAGGGGAGCTTTCTTT.

The chain carries TRBV7-9 and TRBJ2-3; D gene ambiguous. Germline CDR1 and CDR2: SEHNR and FQNEAQ (reference sequence). This CDR3 spans 16 amino acids. V lost 5 bases and J lost 0, with 15 bases in between. The CDR3 loop reads CASSLVAEPSTDTQYF. CDR3 in DNA: TGTGCCAGCAGCCTCGTGGCGGAGCCTAGCACAGATACGCAGTATTTT. The complete variable domain, with remaining parts taken from reference TRBV7-9 and TRBJ2-3, reads DTGVSQNPRHKITKRGQNVTFRCDPISEHNRLYWYRQTLGQGPEFLTYFQNEAQLEKSRLLSDRFSAERPKGSFSTLEIQRTEQGDSAMYLCASSLVAEPSTDTQYFGPGTRLTVL.

V usage is TRBV6-5 and J usage is TRBJ1-1; no clear D. CDR1 is MNHEY and CDR2 is SVGAGI in the germline V gene. Trimming removed 4 bases from V and 7 bases from J, with 13 bases in between. CDR3 size: 13 residues. This CDR3 is CASSSPILFEAFF. The CDR3 DNA reads TGTGCCAGCAGTTCCCCTATACTGTTTGAAGCTTTCTTT.

The V call is TRBV30, the J call TRBJ1-5; D is undetermined. The CDR3 loop spans 15 amino acids. Germline V CDR1 and CDR2: GTSNPN, SVGIG (reference sequence). The V and J ends lost 2 bases and 0 bases respectively, with 11 bases between them. The CDR3 nucleotides read TGTGCCTGGAGTCGGCCATCTCATAGCAATCAGCCCCAGCATTTT. Translated, it gives CAWSRPSHSNQPQHF.

V is TRBV3-1 (or the pseudogene TRBV3-2) and J is TRBJ2-1; 13 bases match TRBD2. CDR1 is LGHDT and CDR2 is YNNKEL in the germline V gene (reference sequence). CDR3 size: 16 residues. Losses at the gene ends were 1 base for V and 6 bases for J; bases not matched to a gene: 3. The CDR3: CASSQAGLAGANEQFF. The CDR3 DNA reads TGTGCCAGCAGCCAAGCTGGACTAGCGGGGGCCAATGAGCAGTTCTTC.

The chain has TRBV12-3 or TRBV12-4 and TRBJ1-5; D gene uncertain. The CDR3 spans 13 residues. Trimming pared 5 bases from V and 6 bases from J, leaving 11 bases between. The CDR3 sequence is CASSRAGGQPQHF. For the CDR3, the DNA is TGTGCCAGCAGTCGAGCGGGAGGTCAGCCCCAGCATTTT.

V is TRBV2 and J is TRBJ1-5; D is ambiguous. V was trimmed by 2 bases and J by 5 bases, leaving 10 bases between them. CDR1 is SNHLY and CDR2 is FYNNEI in the germline V gene. The CDR3 consists of 14 residues. Here the CDR3 DNA reads TGTGCCAGCAGTGAAAGGAGGAGTCATCAGCCCCAGCATTTT. It specifies CASSERRSHQPQHF.

The rearrangement links TRBV4-1 to TRBJ2-7, with TRBD1 matching 8 bases. V gave up 5 bases and J gave up 4 bases; unmatched junction bases: 10. Germline V CDR1 and CDR2: MGHRA, YSYEKL. The CDR3 extends over 15 amino acids. In nucleotides, the CDR3 is TGCGCCAGCAGCTTCCGGGACAGGACTTCTTACGAGCAGTACTTC. Protein: CASSFRDRTSYEQYF.

The chain combines TRBV10-1 with TRBJ2-5; possible D gene TRBD1, 7 bases. The germline V gene has CDR1 WNHNN and CDR2 SYGVQD (reference sequence). The CDR3 covers 18 residues. V was trimmed by 5 bases and J by 6 bases, leaving 28 bases between them. The DNA of the CDR3 is TGCGCCAGCAGTCTAGCCTTTATCAGGGGGAGGAGAGAAAAGACCCAGTACTTC. Translating it yields CASSLAFIRGRREKTQYF.

The rearrangement uses TRBV6-5 and TRBJ1-5; D call uncertain. V was cut by 6 bases and J by 6 bases, with 12 bases left in between. In germline, CDR1 is MNHEY, CDR2 SVGAGI. The CDR3 consists of 13 residues. CDR3 sequence (DNA): TGTGCCAGCAGGCGGCTGGAGGGTCAGCCCCAGCATTTT. Amino acids: CASRRLEGQPQHF.

This chain uses TRBV11-3 with TRBJ2-1; D is possibly TRBD2 (5 bases). The CDR3 sequence is 13 residues long. Trimming stripped 3 bases from V and 5 bases from J, with 8 bases between. Germline CDR1 and CDR2: SGHNT and YENEEA. The CDR3 region is CASSFTGNNEQFF. DNA for the CDR3: TGTGCCAGCAGCTTTACCGGGAACAATGAGCAGTTCTTC. Using reference TRBV11-3 and TRBJ2-1 for the parts outside the CDR3, the full variable domain is EAGVVQSPRYKIIEKKQPVAFWCNPISGHNTLYWYLQNLGQGPELLIRYENEEAVDDSQLPKDRFSAERLKGVDSTLKIQPAELGDSAVYLCASSFTGNNEQFFGPGTRLTVL.

The rearrangement uses TRBV30 and TRBJ1-4, with D unclear. Per germline, CDR1 GTSNPN and CDR2 SVGIG (reference sequence). The V end lost 1 base, the J end lost 8 bases, and 8 bases lay between the germline ends. CDR3 length equals 12 residues. The CDR3: CAWSGSSEKLFF. CDR3 DNA: TGTGCCTGGAGTGGGAGTTCCGAAAAACTGTTTTTT.

The V and J genes are TRBV19 and TRBJ1-5, with D tentatively TRBD1 (6 bases). Trimming left V 5 bases short and J 3 bases short, with 11 bases between. Germline V gene sequence: CDR1 LNHDA, CDR2 SQIVND (reference sequence). The CDR3 is made up of 14 amino acids. The CDR3 is CASSLTGDNQPQHF. In nucleotides, the CDR3 is TGTGCCAGTAGTCTGACAGGAGACAATCAGCCCCAGCATTTT.